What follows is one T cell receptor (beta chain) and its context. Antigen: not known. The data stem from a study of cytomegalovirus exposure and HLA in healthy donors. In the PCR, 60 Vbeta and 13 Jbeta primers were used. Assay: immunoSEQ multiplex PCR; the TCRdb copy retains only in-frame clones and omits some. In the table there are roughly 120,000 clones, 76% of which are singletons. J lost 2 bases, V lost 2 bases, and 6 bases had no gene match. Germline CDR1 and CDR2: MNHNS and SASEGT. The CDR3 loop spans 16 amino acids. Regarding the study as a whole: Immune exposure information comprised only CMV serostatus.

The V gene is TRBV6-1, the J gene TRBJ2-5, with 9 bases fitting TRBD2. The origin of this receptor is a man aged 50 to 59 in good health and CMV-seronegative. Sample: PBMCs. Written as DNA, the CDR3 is TGTGCCAGCAGTGAACTAGCGGGGTATAAACAAGAGACCCAGTACTTC. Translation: CASSELAGYKQETQYF.